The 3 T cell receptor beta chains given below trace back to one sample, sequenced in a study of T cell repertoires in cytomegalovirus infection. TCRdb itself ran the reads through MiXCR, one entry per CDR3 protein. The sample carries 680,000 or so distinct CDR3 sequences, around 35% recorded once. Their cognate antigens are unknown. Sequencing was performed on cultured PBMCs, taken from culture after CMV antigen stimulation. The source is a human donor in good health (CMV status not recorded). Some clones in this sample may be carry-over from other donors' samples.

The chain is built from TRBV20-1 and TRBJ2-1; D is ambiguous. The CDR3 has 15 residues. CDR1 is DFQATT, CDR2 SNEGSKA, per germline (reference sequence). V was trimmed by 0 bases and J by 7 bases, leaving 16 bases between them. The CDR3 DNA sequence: TGCAGTGCTAGAGATTATCAGGCGGAGATAAATGAGCAGTTCTTC. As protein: CSARDYQAEINEQFF.

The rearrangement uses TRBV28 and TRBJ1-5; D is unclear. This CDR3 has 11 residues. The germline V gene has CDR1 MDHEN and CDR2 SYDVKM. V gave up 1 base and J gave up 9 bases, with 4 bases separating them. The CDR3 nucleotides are TGTGCCAGCAGTTTATTCGGGCCCCAGCATTTT. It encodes CASSLFGPQHF.

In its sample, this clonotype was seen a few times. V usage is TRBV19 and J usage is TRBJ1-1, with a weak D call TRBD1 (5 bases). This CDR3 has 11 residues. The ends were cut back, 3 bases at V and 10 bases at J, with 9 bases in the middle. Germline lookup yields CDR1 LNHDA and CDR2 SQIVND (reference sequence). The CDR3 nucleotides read TGTGCCAGTAGTATCGAGAGGGGAGCTTTCTTT. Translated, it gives CASSIERGAFF.